This TCR beta chain was documented in a study of blood T cell repertoires in COVID-19. About the research overall: Donors in the United States, Italy and Spain gave samples during acute or convalescent COVID-19. T cells, B-cell-depleted T cells, or PBMCs supplied cDNA or gDNA.

Authors' methods: Nucleated cell counts were estimated from reference gene primer amplification. Measured with immunoSEQ multiplex PCR; TCRdb has only the in-frame clones, and not every one. The V and J calls and clone size come from that table; D and trimming were worked out from the DNA. The sample has about 120,000 clones; more than 85% are singletons. The CDR3 covers 19 residues. The V gene lost 6 bases and the J gene lost 0 bases, with 21 bases spanning the gap. Germline CDR1 KGHSH, CDR2 LQKENI. Material: peripheral blood. This receptor was obtained from a human donor with acute or convalescent COVID-19. The donor label of this sample is uncertain. The chain combines TRBV18 with TRBJ2-6; D possibly corresponds to TRBD1 (5 bases). Written as DNA, the CDR3 is TGTGCCAGCTCCCCATATGGGCCAGGGCTCGGCTCTGGGGCCAACGTCCTGACTTTC. Translated, it gives CASSPYGPGLGSGANVLTF. The entire variable domain, with the rest obtained from reference TRBV18 and TRBJ2-6, is as follows: NAGVMQNPRHLVRRRGQEARLRCSPMKGHSHVYWYRQLPEEGLKFMVYLQKENIIDESGMPKERFSAEFPKEGPSILRIQQVVRGDSAAYFCASSPYGPGLGSGANVLTFGAGSRLTVL.